Below are 9 T cell receptor beta chains sequenced from a single sample in a study of shared clonotypes between healthy human individuals. Here immunoSEQ multiplex PCR was the method, and the copy in TCRdb shows in-frame clones only, minus some. The sample holds some 2,000,000 clones, under 97% seen once. Sequencing used naive CD4+ T cells sorted from blood. Subset specified: CD45RA+ positively selected. These receptors were collected from a man aged 18 to 29 in good health.

The chain couples TRBV11-3 to TRBJ1-1, with D possibly TRBD1 on 5 matching bases. This CDR3 region has 14 residues. Germline V gene data show CDR1 as SGHNT and CDR2 as YENEEA. Deletions cut 1 base from V and 1 base from J, with 7 bases between. The CDR3 reads CASSLGQQNTEAFF. The CDR3 nucleotides are TGTGCCAGCAGCTTAGGACAGCAGAACACTGAAGCTTTCTTT.

On this clone: This same CDR3 is encoded by further DNA sequences in the sample. The chain has TRBV7-2 and TRBJ2-3; D not resolved. V lost 0 bases and J 0 bases, leaving 7 bases between the germline ends. Looked up from germline, CDR1 is SGHTA and CDR2 is FQGNSA. The CDR3 length is 15 residues. The CDR3 spells CASSLAELSTDTQYF. The CDR3, as DNA: TGTGCCAGCAGCTTAGCGGAACTTAGCACAGATACGCAGTATTTT.

This chain links TRBV18 with TRBJ2-7; TRBD1 matches 7 bases. Germline V gives CDR1 KGHSH, CDR2 LQKENI. The CDR3 is 14 residues long. Germline trimming cut 2 bases from V and 6 bases from J; bases unmatched to any gene: 7. The CDR3, as DNA: TGTGCCAGCTCACCAACGACGACAGGGAGCGAGCAGTACTTC. Its translation: CASSPTTTGSEQYF.

V usage is TRBV5-6 and J usage is TRBJ1-6, with 7 bases that match TRBD1. With 3 bases clipped from V and 7 bases from J, the junction kept 7 bases outside the gene matches. Germline V gives CDR1 SGHDT, CDR2 YYEEEE. This CDR3 spans 15 amino acids. The CDR3 reads CASSSPQGLNSPLHF. The CDR3 DNA reads as TGTGCCAGCAGCTCACCACAGGGGCTAAATTCACCCCTCCACTTT. Using reference TRBV5-6 and TRBJ1-6 for the parts outside the CDR3, the full variable domain is DAGVTQSPTHLIKTRGQQVTLRCSPKSGHDTVSWYQQALGQGPQFIFQYYEEEERQRGNFPDRFSGHQFPNYSSELNVNALLLGDSALYLCASSSPQGLNSPLHFGNGTRLTVT.

The chain uses TRBV6-5 and TRBJ1-6, with D perhaps matching TRBD1 (5 bases). This CDR3 has 15 residues. Germline assignment: CDR1 MNHEY and CDR2 SVGAGI. Trimming stripped 2 bases from V and 5 bases from J, with 10 bases between. The CDR3 loop is CASSYRGVHNSPLHF. The CDR3 nucleotides read TGTGCCAGCAGTTACAGGGGAGTCCATAATTCACCCCTCCACTTT.

CDR3 coding DNA: TGTGCCAGCTCAACGTTAACAGATACGCAGTATTTT. Its protein product is CASSTLTDTQYF. This sequence joins TRBV18 and TRBJ2-3; D call uncertain. V was cut by 5 bases and J by 3 bases, with 6 bases left in between. The CDR3 runs to 12 residues. Germline V lookup: CDR1 KGHSH, CDR2 LQKENI.

This clone was observed a handful of times. This chain links TRBV30 with TRBJ2-3; the D gene is possibly TRBD2 (6 bases). CDR3 length equals 12 residues. Trimming took 3 bases from V and 8 from J, leaving 12 bases between them. Looked up from germline, CDR1 is GTSNPN and CDR2 is SVGIG (reference sequence). The CDR3: CAWSGSLGTQYF. The CDR3 nucleotides read TGTGCCTGGAGCGGGAGTCTCGGTACGCAGTATTTT.

The chain carries TRBV7-2 and TRBJ2-3; D gene unclear. CDR1 and CDR2 from the germline V gene are SGHTA and FQGNSA. This CDR3 comprises 14 residues. Trimming cost V 9 bases and J 2 bases, with 15 bases left between them. CDR3 residues: CASTLRRPTDTQYF. CDR3 coding DNA: TGTGCCAGTACTCTAAGACGTCCCACAGATACGCAGTATTTT. Using reference TRBV7-2 and TRBJ2-3 for the parts outside the CDR3, the full variable domain is GAGVSQSPSNKVTEKGKDVELRCDPISGHTALYWYRQSLGQGLEFLIYFQGNSAPDKSGLPSDRFSAERTGGSVSTLTIQRTQQEDSAVYLCASTLRRPTDTQYFGPGTRLTVL.

The chain has TRBV9 and TRBJ1-1, with TRBD1 as a possible D gene (5 bases). Germline V lookup: CDR1 SGDLS, CDR2 YYNGEE. Trimming pared 4 bases from V and 0 bases from J, leaving 10 bases between. CDR3 length: 14 residues. The CDR3 DNA is TGTGCCAGCAGCCGACAGTTCATGAACACTGAAGCTTTCTTT. Amino acids: CASSRQFMNTEAFF.